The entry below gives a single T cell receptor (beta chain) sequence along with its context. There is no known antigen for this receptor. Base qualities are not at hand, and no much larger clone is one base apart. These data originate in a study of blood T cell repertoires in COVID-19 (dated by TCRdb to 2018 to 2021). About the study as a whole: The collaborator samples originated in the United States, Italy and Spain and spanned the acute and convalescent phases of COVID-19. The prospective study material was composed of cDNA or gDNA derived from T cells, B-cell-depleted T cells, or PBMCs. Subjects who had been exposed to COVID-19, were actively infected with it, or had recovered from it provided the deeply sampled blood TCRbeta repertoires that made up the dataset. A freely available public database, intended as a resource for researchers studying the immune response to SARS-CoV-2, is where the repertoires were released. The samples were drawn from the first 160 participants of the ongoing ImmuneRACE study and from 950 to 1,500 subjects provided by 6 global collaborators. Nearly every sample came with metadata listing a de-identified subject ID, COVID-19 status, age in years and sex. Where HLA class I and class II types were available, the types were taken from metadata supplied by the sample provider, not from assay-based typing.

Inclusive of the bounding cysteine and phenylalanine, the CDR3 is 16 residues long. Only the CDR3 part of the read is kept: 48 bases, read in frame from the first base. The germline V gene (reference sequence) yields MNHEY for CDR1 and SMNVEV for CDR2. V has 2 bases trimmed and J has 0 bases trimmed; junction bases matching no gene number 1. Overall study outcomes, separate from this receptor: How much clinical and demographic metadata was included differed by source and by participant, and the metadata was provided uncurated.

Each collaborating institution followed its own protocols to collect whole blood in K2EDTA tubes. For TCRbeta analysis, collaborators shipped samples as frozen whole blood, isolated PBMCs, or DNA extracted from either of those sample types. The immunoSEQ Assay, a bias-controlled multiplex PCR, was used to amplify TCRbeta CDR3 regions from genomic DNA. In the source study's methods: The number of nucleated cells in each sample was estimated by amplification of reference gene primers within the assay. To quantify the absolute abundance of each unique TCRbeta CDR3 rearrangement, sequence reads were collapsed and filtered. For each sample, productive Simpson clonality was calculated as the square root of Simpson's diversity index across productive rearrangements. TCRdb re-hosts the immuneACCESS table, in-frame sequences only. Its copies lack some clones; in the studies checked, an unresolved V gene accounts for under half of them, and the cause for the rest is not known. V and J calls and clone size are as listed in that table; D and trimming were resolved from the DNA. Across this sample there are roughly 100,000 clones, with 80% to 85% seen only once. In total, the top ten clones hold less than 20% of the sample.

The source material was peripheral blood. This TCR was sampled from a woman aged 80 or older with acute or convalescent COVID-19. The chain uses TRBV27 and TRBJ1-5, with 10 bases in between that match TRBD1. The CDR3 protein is CASSLRQGASNQPQHF. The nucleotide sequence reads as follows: TGTGCCAGCAGTTTAAGACAGGGGGCTAGCAATCAGCCCCAGCATTTT.